These 27 T cell receptor beta chains share one sample of origin, sequenced in a study of T cells in Graves' hyperthyroidism and ophthalmopathy (dated by TCRdb to about 2019). The library was produced with multiplex PCR. These reads were obtained on an Illumina HiSeq 2000. TCR beta CDR3 regions were amplified from RNA transcripts. For the first round of RT-PCR on the TCR CDR3, the HTBI primer set was used together with the Qiagen OneStep RT-PCR kit. The public sequencing data were trimmed at Q25 with fastp and processed into clonotypes with MiXCR by TCRdb, which kept only in-frame beta chains. Each entry is one CDR3 protein sequence, shown with its most common DNA and genes. This sample holds approximately 530,000 distinct CDR3 sequences; just under 20% were observed only once. Less than 55% of the sample is taken by the ten largest. Sequencing was performed on blood. Receptor source: a man in his forties or fifties with Graves' ophthalmopathy.

This clonotype was counted a few times. This chain's CDR3 is CASSQDKLRPYNEQFF. CDR3 coding DNA: TGCGCCAGCAGCCAAGACAAATTGAGGCCTTACAATGAGCAGTTCTTC. The genes are TRBV4-3 and TRBJ2-1, with unresolved D. V was shortened by 0 bases and J by 4 bases, with 13 bases between the two germline ends. This CDR3 spans 16 amino acids. Looked up from germline, CDR1 is LGHNA and CDR2 is YSLEER.

This clonotype has at least ten counts. The rearrangement uses TRBV2 and TRBJ1-1, with D unclear. Trimming took off 3 bases at V and 0 bases at J, with 8 bases between the two ends. The germline V gene encodes CDR1 SNHLY and CDR2 FYNNEI. The CDR3 extends over 14 amino acids. The CDR3 loop is CASSDASMNTEAFF. CDR3 DNA sequence: TGTGCCAGCAGTGATGCGTCCATGAACACTGAAGCTTTCTTT.

V usage is TRBV20-1 and J usage is TRBJ2-6; D not resolved. The CDR3 contains 17 residues. CDR1 and CDR2 from the germline V gene are DFQATT and SNEGSKA (reference sequence). With 0 bases removed from V and 0 bases from J, the gap between germline ends came to 12 bases. CDR3 protein: CSARDTQSYSGANVLTF. The CDR3 DNA is TGCAGTGCTAGAGATACTCAGAGTTACTCTGGGGCCAACGTCCTGACTTTC.

The chain uses TRBV6-2 or TRBV6-3 and TRBJ1-2; 11 nucleotides align to TRBD1. Trimming at V came to 5 bases and at J to 5 bases, leaving 4 bases not matched to a gene. Germline V gene sequence: CDR1 MNHEY, CDR2 SVGEGT. The CDR3 runs to 14 residues. The CDR3 sequence: CASSTGTGGYGYTF. The CDR3 nucleotides read TGTGCCAGCAGTACCGGGACAGGGGGTTATGGCTACACCTTC.

The chain links TRBV27 to TRBJ1-1; no firm D call. CDR3 size: 14 residues. The V and J ends lost 5 bases and 4 bases respectively, with 14 bases between them. Germline assignment: CDR1 MNHEY and CDR2 SMNVEV (reference sequence). This CDR3 is CASSPRALITEAFF. The CDR3 DNA reads TGTGCCAGCAGTCCCCGGGCCCTGATCACTGAAGCTTTCTTT.

The V call is TRBV16, the J call TRBJ2-7; D is perhaps TRBD2 (6 bases). This CDR3 is 14 amino acids long. The germline V gene encodes CDR1 KGHSY and CDR2 FQNENV. V shed 0 bases and J shed 10 bases, with 16 bases lying between them. The CDR3 DNA sequence: TGTGCCAGCAGCCAATCGGGGGGTTACCAGGAACAGTACTTC. As protein: CASSQSGGYQEQYF.

This clonotype was observed many times. The chain combines TRBV3-1 with TRBJ2-5, with D tentatively TRBD1 (6 bases). Germline CDR1 LGHDT, CDR2 YNNKEL (reference sequence). The CDR3 is 16 amino acids. Trimming stripped 0 bases from V and 3 bases from J, with 14 bases between. The CDR3 DNA sequence: TGTGCCAGCAGCCAAGAAGGAGCCAGGGGTGAAGAGACCCAGTACTTC. Its protein is CASSQEGARGEETQYF.

This clonotype showed up just once. J is TRBJ2-5 and V is TRBV7-9; 13 positions agree with TRBD2. Germline values: CDR1 SEHNR, CDR2 FQNEAQ (reference sequence). The CDR3 runs to 18 residues. Trimming cost V 5 bases and J 5 bases; bases outside gene matches: 14. CDR3 DNA: TGTGCCAGCAGCCCTAGGACTAGCGGGGGCCCAATGATGGAGACCCAGTACTTC. Translating it yields CASSPRTSGGPMMETQYF.

This clonotype was observed a handful of times. The gene calls are TRBV19 and TRBJ1-2; the D is unclear. CDR3 size: 13 residues. Per the germline V gene, CDR1 is LNHDA and CDR2 is SQIVND (reference sequence). V shed 7 bases and J shed 4 bases, with 13 bases lying between them. CDR3 protein: CASTPGKAYGYTF. CDR3 bases: TGTGCCAGTACCCCGGGAAAGGCCTATGGCTACACCTTC. The full variable domain, rest sourced from reference TRBV19 and TRBJ1-2, is DGGITQSPKYLFRKEGQNVTLSCEQNLNHDAMYWYRQDPGQGLRLIYYSQIVNDFQKGDIAEGYSVSREKKESFPLTVTSAQKNPTAFYLCASTPGKAYGYTFGSGTRLTVV.

This clonotype was detected many times. J is TRBJ2-1 and V is TRBV5-1, with 7 bases lining up with TRBD1. Germline-derived CDR1 and CDR2 are SGHRS and YFSETQ. The CDR3 is 18 amino acids. V lost 1 base, J lost 0 bases, and 10 bases stayed unmatched. CDR3 sequence reads: CASSLTGLGDSSYNEQFF. CDR3 nucleotide sequence: TGCGCCAGCAGCTTGACCGGATTGGGGGACAGCTCCTACAATGAGCAGTTCTTC.

This sequence joins TRBV4-1 and TRBJ1-2; no clear D. Germline-derived CDR1 and CDR2 are MGHRA and YSYEKL. Trimming stripped 2 bases from V and 7 bases from J, with 17 bases between. The CDR3 contains 15 residues. The CDR3 DNA reads as TGCGCCAGCAGCCAACCCCTGCTGACGTCGGGTGGCTACACCTTC. Protein: CASSQPLLTSGGYTF.

There are a few counts of this clonotype. The CDR3 spells CASTDRGAYNEQFF. Written as DNA, the CDR3 is TGTGCCAGCACCGACAGGGGGGCCTACAATGAGCAGTTCTTC. The V gene is TRBV6-1, the J gene TRBJ2-1; 9 bases align to TRBD1. V lost 7 bases to trimming and J lost 2 bases; unmatched junction nucleotides: 3. The CDR3 totals 14 residues. Germline V lookup: CDR1 MNHNS, CDR2 SASEGT.

This clonotype came up a few times. The chain is built from TRBV19 and TRBJ2-3; D not resolved. Germline V gene sequence: CDR1 LNHDA, CDR2 SQIVND (reference sequence). V was shortened by 5 bases and J by 5 bases, with 8 bases between the two germline ends. CDR3 size: 12 residues. The CDR3 is CASSDQIDTQYF. The CDR3 DNA follows: TGTGCCAGTAGTGACCAAATAGATACGCAGTATTTT.

The chain combines TRBV20-1 with TRBJ2-7; the D gene is possibly TRBD1 (5 bases). The CDR3 length is 14 residues. V was pared by 3 bases and J by 3 bases, with 15 bases between. From germline, CDR1 is DFQATT and CDR2 SNEGSKA (reference sequence). The CDR3 bases are TGCAGTGCTAGCCCGTGGCAGGGAAGCTACGAGCAGTACTTC. Amino acid sequence: CSASPWQGSYEQYF.

The rearrangement joins TRBV7-8 to TRBJ2-2; 8 nucleotides line up with TRBD2. CDR3 length: 15 amino acids. The germline V gene has CDR1 SGHVS and CDR2 FQNEAQ. J lost 8 bases, V lost 8 bases, and 13 bases had no gene match. CDR3 sequence: CASVPGLEAPGELFF. Written as DNA, the CDR3 is TGTGCCAGCGTACCGGGACTAGAGGCCCCTGGGGAGCTGTTTTTT.

V and J are TRBV18 and TRBJ2-7; 9 bases are shared with TRBD2. Trimming at V came to 5 bases and at J to 7 bases, leaving 9 bases not matched to a gene. In germline, CDR1 is KGHSH, CDR2 LQKENI. The CDR3 extends over 14 amino acids. CDR3 amino acids: CASSRGLAGREQYF. CDR3 bases: TGTGCCAGCTCAAGAGGCCTAGCGGGGAGGGAGCAGTACTTC.

This clonotype was seen ten or more times. This rearrangement joins TRBV27 to TRBJ2-3; D not resolved. Deletions cut 8 bases from V and 0 bases from J, with 3 bases between. There are 11 residues in the CDR3. The germline gives CDR1 MNHEY, CDR2 SMNVEV (reference sequence). The CDR3 loop reads CASSSTDTQYF. CDR3 nucleotide sequence: TGTGCCAGCTCTAGCACAGATACGCAGTATTTT.

This clonotype was recorded at least ten times. The V gene is TRBV12-3 or TRBV12-4, the J gene TRBJ2-7; D call uncertain. CDR3 length: 14 residues. V lost 5 bases and J 7 bases, leaving 18 bases between the germline ends. CDR3 nucleotides: TGTGCCAGCAGTCCTCCCACGGGCCCGCTGGAGCAGTACTTC. Its protein product is CASSPPTGPLEQYF.

The chain joins TRBV10-3 to TRBJ2-7; 9 bases are shared with TRBD2. This CDR3 comprises 14 residues. With V trimmed by 6 bases and J by 7 bases, 10 bases remained unmatched. The germline V gene has CDR1 ENHRY and CDR2 SYGVKD. The CDR3 bases are TGTGCCATCAGGACCAATAGCGGGAGTGGAGAGCAGTACTTC. Its translation: CAIRTNSGSGEQYF.

V and J are TRBV7-2 and TRBJ2-1, with a possible D match to TRBD2 (6 bases). The V end was cut by 5 bases, the J end by 7 bases, with 15 bases between. Germline V CDR1 and CDR2: SGHTA, FQGNSA. CDR3 length: 14 residues. The CDR3 DNA sequence: TGTGCCAGCAGCCCCATAGGTCGGGGGAATGAGCAGTTCTTC. Protein: CASSPIGRGNEQFF.

In its sample, this clonotype was seen a few times. The CDR3 protein is CSALGQGATGELFF. DNA of the CDR3: TGCAGTGCTCTAGGGCAGGGGGCCACCGGGGAGCTGTTTTTT. The rearrangement uses TRBV20-1 and TRBJ2-2, with TRBD1 matching over 8 bases. V lost 5 bases to trimming and J lost 4 bases; unmatched junction nucleotides: 6. Germline-derived CDR1 and CDR2 are DFQATT and SNEGSKA (reference sequence). CDR3 length equals 14 residues.

The sample holds a few counts of this clonotype. One junction end disagrees with the germline gene, perhaps due to a read error. The V gene is TRBV10-3, the J gene TRBJ2-7; D is undetermined. The CDR3 extends over 12 amino acids. Germline V gives CDR1 ENHRY, CDR2 SYGVKD. The DNA of the CDR3 is TGTGCCATCAGTACGCACTCCAACGAGCAGTACTTC. Translating it yields CAISTHSNEQYF.

This clonotype was counted a few times. The V and J genes are TRBV4-3 and TRBJ2-5; D gene unclear. This CDR3 is built from 14 residues. Germline lookup yields CDR1 LGHNA and CDR2 YSLEER. V gave up 0 bases and J gave up 5 bases, with 10 bases separating them. Here the CDR3 DNA reads TGCGCCAGCAGCCAAGAGTTCTTGGGGGAGACCCAGTACTTC. Translating it yields CASSQEFLGETQYF.

In this sample, this clonotype turned up many times. This chain uses TRBV7-3 with TRBJ2-7; D is uncertain. CDR1 SGHTA and CDR2 FQGTGA come from the germline V gene. The CDR3 runs to 16 residues. Trimming shortened V by 0 bases and J by 1 base, and 13 bases separated the two germline ends. The CDR3, as DNA: TGTGCCAGCAGCTTAACTGGCAGCTTTCTTTCCTACGAGCAGTACTTC. Translation gives CASSLTGSFLSYEQYF.

This clonotype turned up a few times. V gene TRBV29-1 combines with J gene TRBJ2-5, with D perhaps TRBD2 (6 bases). The V end was cut by 6 bases, the J end by 6 bases, with 17 bases between. The germline V gene encodes CDR1 SQVTM and CDR2 ANQGSEA. There are 13 residues in the CDR3. The CDR3 DNA is TGCAGCGTCCCGGAGGGCTCGGGGAAGACCCAGTACTTC. Encoded protein: CSVPEGSGKTQYF.

The rearrangement links TRBV27 to TRBJ1-3; the match to TRBD1 covers 7 bases. The V and J ends lost 5 bases and 0 bases, in that order; junction bases with no gene match: 7. This CDR3 is 16 amino acids long. Germline V gene sequence: CDR1 MNHEY, CDR2 SMNVEV (reference sequence). The CDR3, as DNA: TGTGCCAGCAGTAAGGGACAGTTAAGCTCTGGAAACACCATATATTTT. This sequence encodes CASSKGQLSSGNTIYF.

V gene TRBV9 combines with J gene TRBJ1-1, with 7 positions matching TRBD1. Germline trimming cut 3 bases from V and 4 bases from J; bases unmatched to any gene: 9. The CDR3 covers 15 residues. Germline V gene data show CDR1 as SGDLS and CDR2 as YYNGEE. In DNA, the CDR3 is TGTGCCAGCAGCGGACAGGGTAGAGACAGCACTGAAGCTTTCTTT. Translating gives CASSGQGRDSTEAFF.